These 31 T cell receptor beta chains were sequenced from one sample in a study of blood T cells in healthy people across ages. Next came a second PCR, run for about 6 to 11 cycles, which used a sample-barcoded 5' primer along with a J-beta primer mix. TCRdb re-analysed the 5' RACE reads in MiXCR, keeping a single row per CDR3 protein. The table shows 700,000 to 800,000 distinct CDR3 sequences, with around 40% occurring only once. Input material: blood. Receptors were obtained from a woman aged 60 to 75 in good health.

This clonotype has more than one count but fewer than ten. The chain joins TRBV12-3 or TRBV12-4 to TRBJ1-2, with 8 positions matching TRBD1. J lost 0 bases, V lost 6 bases, and 6 bases had no gene match. The length of the CDR3 is 15 residues. The CDR3 is CASSPTGGSNYGYTF. DNA for the CDR3: TGTGCCAGCAGCCCAACAGGGGGGTCTAACTATGGCTACACCTTC.

The chain couples TRBV10-3 to TRBJ2-3, with TRBD2 identical over 7 bases. Germline assignment: CDR1 ENHRY and CDR2 SYGVKD. V trimming: 5 bases; J trimming: 6 bases; junction bases outside the gene matches: 17. The CDR3 has 17 amino acids. CDR3 nucleotide sequence: TGTGCCATCAGTCAAACCGGGGCTAGCGGAGTTAGGGATACGCAGTATTTT. It codes for CAISQTGASGVRDTQYF.

This clonotype was detected a few times. V gene TRBV10-3 combines with J gene TRBJ2-7; 8 nucleotides line up with TRBD1. The germline gives CDR1 ENHRY, CDR2 SYGVKD. V lost 6 bases, J lost 4 bases, and 8 bases stayed unmatched. This CDR3 comprises 14 residues. This CDR3 reads CAIRNGTGLYEQYF. CDR3 DNA sequence: TGTGCCATCAGGAACGGGACAGGATTGTACGAGCAGTACTTC.

The table lists this clonotype with many counts. This chain links TRBV7-2 with TRBJ2-3; no definite D call. CDR1 and CDR2 from the germline V gene are SGHTA and FQGNSA. The CDR3 is made up of 13 amino acids. Trimming took 5 bases from V and 0 from J, leaving 6 bases between them. CDR3: CASSRQSTDTQYF. In DNA, the CDR3 is TGTGCCAGCAGCCGACAAAGCACAGATACGCAGTATTTT.

The V call is TRBV20-1, the J call TRBJ1-2; 10 bases are shared with TRBD1. CDR1 and CDR2 (germline): DFQATT, SNEGSKA (reference sequence). The CDR3 is 15 residues long. DNA of the CDR3: TGCAGCTCAGGAGGGACAGGGGTTCGAGACTATGGCTACACCTTC. Translation gives CSSGGTGVRDYGYTF.

The chain links TRBV5-1 to TRBJ1-4; D is unresolved. Germline V lookup: CDR1 SGHRS, CDR2 YFSETQ. V lost 5 bases, J lost 7 bases, and 15 bases lay in between. The CDR3 runs 14 residues. The CDR3 sequence: CASREDITFEKLFF. The CDR3 coding sequence is TGCGCCAGCAGGGAAGATATTACTTTTGAAAAACTGTTTTTT.

The chain uses TRBV3-1 and TRBJ2-5, with a tentative D call TRBD2 (5 bases). The V end lost 1 base, the J end lost 5 bases, and 8 bases lay between the germline ends. This CDR3 spans 13 amino acids. Germline CDR1 and CDR2: LGHDT and YNNKEL (reference sequence). In DNA, the CDR3 is TGTGCCAGCAGCCAAGGGACTTTTGAGACCCAGTACTTC. Its translation is CASSQGTFETQYF.

V gene TRBV6-1 combines with J gene TRBJ2-5; D unclear. Near its end, the DNA agrees better with TRBJ2-7, so the J call may be wrong. Germline V gene data show CDR1 as MNHNS and CDR2 as SASEGT. The CDR3 has 16 residues. The CDR3 loop is CANSNPTDLGNYEQYF. CDR3 in DNA: TGTGCCAACAGCAATCCAACCGACTTGGGGAATTACGAGCAGTACTTC.

The chain is built from TRBV6-2 or TRBV6-3 and TRBJ2-7; TRBD2 might be the D (6 bases). This CDR3 is built from 15 residues. Trimming stripped 2 bases from V and 0 bases from J, with 11 bases between. Germline V gene sequence: CDR1 MNHEY, CDR2 SVGEGT. CDR3 nucleotide sequence: TGTGCCAGCAGTTACGGGGGACTTGTCTCCTACGAGCAGTACTTC. This codes for CASSYGGLVSYEQYF.

The gene calls are TRBV29-1 and TRBJ2-3, with 8 bases aligning to TRBD2. Germline values: CDR1 SQVTM, CDR2 ANQGSEA. Losses at the gene ends were 4 bases for V and 5 bases for J; bases not matched to a gene: 8. The CDR3 totals 14 residues. CDR3 sequence: CSVVLREVVDTQYF. CDR3 nucleotide sequence: TGCAGCGTTGTCCTGCGGGAGGTGGTAGATACGCAGTATTTT.

This clonotype showed up just a few times. The chain recombines TRBV4-1 with TRBJ2-1, with TRBD2 identical over 8 bases. V lost 0 bases to trimming and J lost 12 bases; unmatched junction nucleotides: 10. Germline CDR1 is MGHRA and CDR2 is YSYEKL. This CDR3 is 15 amino acids long. The CDR3 nucleotides read TGCGCCAGCAGCCAAGAGGGGACTAGGCGGGATAGGCAGTTCTTC. Its translation: CASSQEGTRRDRQFF.

V is TRBV27 and J is TRBJ1-2; maybe TRBD1 (6 bases). Germline values: CDR1 MNHEY, CDR2 SMNVEV (reference sequence). Trimming pared 1 base from V and 6 bases from J, leaving 18 bases between. There are 16 residues in the CDR3. In DNA form, the CDR3 reads TGTGCCAGCAGTTTATACGGGCAGGGGACAAGAAATGGCTACACCTTC. Its translation is CASSLYGQGTRNGYTF.

As for this clonotype: This may stem from a read error, because a much larger clone lies one nucleotide away. The chain recombines TRBV2 with TRBJ1-4; weak D call: TRBD1 (5 bases). This CDR3 spans 13 amino acids. V was clipped by 3 bases and J by 5 bases, with 7 bases between them. The V gene's germline CDR1 is SNHLY and CDR2 FYNNEI. CDR3 sequence: CASSEGTNEKLFF. The CDR3 nucleotides read TGTGCCAGCAGTGAGGGGACGAATGAAAAACTGTTTTTT.

This clonotype was seen just once. The chain recombines TRBV29-1 with TRBJ1-1; D is perhaps TRBD1 (5 bases). From germline, CDR1 is SQVTM and CDR2 ANQGSEA. The CDR3 has 14 amino acids. V dropped 2 bases and J dropped 0 bases, with 10 bases sitting between them. In nucleotides, the CDR3 is TGCAGCGTTGAAAAAGGGACGTTGAACACTGAAGCTTTCTTT. Translation: CSVEKGTLNTEAFF.

This clonotype was found a few times. This rearrangement joins TRBV18 to TRBJ2-7; no definite D call. CDR1 KGHSH and CDR2 LQKENI come from the germline V gene. The length of the CDR3 is 15 residues. With 6 bases removed from V and 0 bases from J, the gap between germline ends came to 15 bases. The CDR3 loop reads CASSSTGQVSYEQYF. The CDR3 bases are TGTGCCAGCTCCTCCACCGGGCAGGTCTCCTACGAGCAGTACTTC.

V is TRBV6-6 and J is TRBJ2-7; D perhaps matches TRBD1 (6 bases). Near its end, the DNA agrees better with TRBJ2-5, so the J call may be wrong. Germline CDR1 MNHNY, CDR2 SVGAGI (reference sequence). The CDR3 consists of 14 residues. The CDR3 protein is CASSNTGFQETQYF. The CDR3, as DNA: TGTGCCAGCAGCAACACAGGGTTCCAAGAGACCCAGTACTTC.

The rearrangement uses TRBV14 and TRBJ2-1, with D perhaps TRBD1 or TRBD2 (5 bases each). Germline CDR1 is SGHDN and CDR2 is FVKESK. CDR3 length: 16 residues. Deletions cut 1 base from V and 9 bases from J, with 19 bases between. DNA for the CDR3: TGTGCCAGCAGCCAAGTCTCAGTCAGTGCTGGGGGTGAGCAGTTCTTC. Translation: CASSQVSVSAGGEQFF.

This clonotype was detected only a few times. The gene calls are TRBV29-1 and TRBJ1-5; perhaps TRBD1 as D (6 bases). Trimming removed 3 bases at V and 6 bases at J, with 15 bases between. Germline assignment: CDR1 SQVTM and CDR2 ANQGSEA. The CDR3 spans 14 residues. CDR3 nucleotide sequence: TGCAGCGTTGACGAGGGGGGGGCAGGTCAGCCCCAGCATTTT. It codes for CSVDEGGAGQPQHF.

This clonotype was observed a few times. CDR3 nucleotide sequence: TGTGCCAGCAGGAAGAGCGGGGGAACTCAAGAGACCCAGTACTTC. It specifies CASRKSGGTQETQYF. This chain links TRBV6-6 with TRBJ2-5; 8 nucleotides match TRBD2. With V trimmed by 6 bases and J by 2 bases, 8 bases remained unmatched. This CDR3 has 15 amino acids. The germline CDR1 and CDR2 sequences are MNHNY and SVGAGI (reference sequence).

This clonotype appeared a few times. The rearrangement joins TRBV28 to TRBJ2-1; 10 bases map to TRBD2. The J segment lost 8 bases and the V segment lost 6 bases, leaving 10 bases of the junction unmatched. The CDR3 spans 15 residues. The V gene's germline CDR1 is MDHEN and CDR2 SYDVKM. The CDR3, as DNA: TGTGCCAGCAGAAGCTCGGCTAGCGGGAGCTATGAGCAGTTCTTC. This encodes CASRSSASGSYEQFF. Full variable domain (rest looked up from reference TRBV28 and TRBJ2-1): DVKVTQSSRYLVKRTGEKVFLECVQDMDHENMFWYRQDPGLGLRLIYFSYDVKMKEKGDIPEGYSVSREKKERFSLILESASTNQTSMYLCASRSSASGSYEQFFGPGTRLTVL.

The sample holds a few counts of this clonotype. The chain couples TRBV10-3 to TRBJ2-1; either TRBD1 or TRBD2 may fit D (5 bases each). CDR1 is ENHRY and CDR2 is SYGVKD in the germline V gene. The CDR3 spans 15 residues. Trimming pared 0 bases from V and 8 bases from J, leaving 14 bases between. The CDR3 spells CAISESDGTVDEQFF. The CDR3 DNA reads TGTGCCATCAGTGAGTCGGACGGGACGGTAGATGAGCAGTTCTTC.

This chain joins TRBV3-1 and TRBJ2-5, with 13 bases fitting TRBD2. V shed 9 bases, J shed 1 base, and the junction held 8 bases outside the gene matches. The CDR3 covers 16 residues. Germline V CDR1 and CDR2: LGHDT, YNNKEL (reference sequence). The CDR3 coding sequence is TGTGCCAGTACCCCGACTAGCGGGGGGTCCCAAGAGACCCAGTACTTC. Amino acids: CASTPTSGGSQETQYF.

This rearrangement joins TRBV20-1 to TRBJ2-7; D may be TRBD1 (7 bases). Germline values: CDR1 DFQATT, CDR2 SNEGSKA (reference sequence). This CDR3 comprises 15 residues. V lost 5 bases and J 5 bases, leaving 22 bases between the germline ends. The DNA for the CDR3 is TGCAGTGCTGTAAAATGGGGTCAGGGGGGAAACGAGCAGTACTTC. Translation gives CSAVKWGQGGNEQYF.

The chain is built from TRBV20-1 and TRBJ2-7; TRBD1 matches 7 bases. Trimming removed 5 bases from V and 1 base from J; junction bases left unmatched: 11. The V gene's germline CDR1 is DFQATT and CDR2 SNEGSKA (reference sequence). This CDR3 contains 15 residues. The CDR3 DNA is TGCAGTGCTTCCCATTCAGGGGGTATTTCCTACGAGCAGTACTTC. Protein product: CSASHSGGISYEQYF.

This clonotype was counted at least ten times. The chain carries TRBV29-1 and TRBJ2-1, with D tentatively TRBD2 (5 bases). Trimming pared 3 bases from V and 7 bases from J, leaving 10 bases between. Germline loops: CDR1 SQVTM, CDR2 ANQGSEA. CDR3 length equals 12 residues. The CDR3 sequence is CSVERVWNEQFF. The DNA for the CDR3 is TGCAGCGTTGAGCGGGTATGGAATGAGCAGTTCTTC.

This clonotype was seen a few times. The J gene is TRBJ1-1, the V gene TRBV4-2; D is possibly TRBD1 (5 bases). The CDR3 consists of 15 residues. Germline V gives CDR1 LGHNA, CDR2 YNFKEQ. Deletions cut 1 base from V and 4 bases from J, with 13 bases between. The CDR3 DNA reads as TGTGCCAGCAGCCAAGGACTGGGGCTGGGCACTGAAGCTTTCTTT. This gives the protein CASSQGLGLGTEAFF.

V gene TRBV28 combines with J gene TRBJ1-1; 9 bases align to TRBD1. The V segment lost 5 bases and the J segment 1 base; nucleotides outside the gene matches: 8. The CDR3 has 16 residues. CDR1 is MDHEN, CDR2 SYDVKM, per germline. CDR3 loop: CASSITGTGWNTEAFF. CDR3 DNA: TGTGCCAGCAGTATAACCGGGACAGGGTGGAACACTGAAGCTTTCTTT.

This clonotype has more than one count but fewer than ten. The J gene is TRBJ2-1, the V gene TRBV18; no definite D call. Trimming removed 2 bases from V and 2 bases from J, with 10 bases in between. CDR3 length equals 15 residues. Germline CDR1 is KGHSH and CDR2 is LQKENI. CDR3 in DNA: TGTGCCAGCTCACCAACAACAGATACCTACAATGAGCAGTTCTTC. Translated, it gives CASSPTTDTYNEQFF.

V is TRBV5-1 and J is TRBJ2-2; D is perhaps TRBD1 or TRBD2 (5 bases each). Looked up from germline, CDR1 is SGHRS and CDR2 is YFSETQ. The CDR3 length is 17 residues. Trimming pared 4 bases from V and 1 base from J, leaving 17 bases between. DNA of the CDR3: TGCGCCAGCAGCAAAGGCTCTGGGGCGGGGAACACCGGGGAGCTGTTTTTT. Its translation is CASSKGSGAGNTGELFF.

The J gene is TRBJ2-1, the V gene TRBV6-1; 13 nucleotides line up with TRBD2. CDR3 size: 15 residues. From germline, CDR1 is MNHNS and CDR2 SASEGT. Trimming took 4 bases from V and 7 from J; bases not matched to a gene: 4. The CDR3 is CASSAGLAGDNEQFF. CDR3 bases: TGTGCCAGCAGTGCAGGACTAGCGGGAGATAATGAGCAGTTCTTC.

The chain combines TRBV5-1 with TRBJ2-5; the match to TRBD2 covers 10 bases. This CDR3 has 15 residues. CDR1 is SGHRS, CDR2 YFSETQ, per germline. Trimming removed 3 bases from V and 11 bases from J; junction bases left unmatched: 13. The chain's CDR3 is CASSSGLAESNEQYF. CDR3 coding DNA: TGCGCCAGCAGCTCTGGACTAGCGGAAAGCAATGAGCAGTACTTC.